The table lists the clone carrying this T cell receptor beta chain with a few counts. How the authors handled the data: From reference gene primer amplification, estimates of nucleated cell counts were derived. Some clones are missing from TCRdb's copy, which holds only in-frame ones; the method was immunoSEQ multiplex PCR. The DNA was the basis for D and trimming; V, J and clone size are from that table. The profile shows around 76,000 clones, about 85% of them singletons. This sample stems from a study of blood T cell repertoires in COVID-19. On the study more broadly: Collection of acute and convalescent COVID-19 samples took place in the United States, Italy and Spain.

This CDR3 has 16 amino acids. Per the germline V gene, CDR1 is LGHNA and CDR2 is YSLEER. V gave up 1 base and J gave up 0 bases; unmatched junction bases: 2. This sequence was found in a man aged 45-65 years with COVID-19, enrolled during active disease. The chain links TRBV4-3 to TRBJ2-1; 8 bases line up with TRBD2. The sample taken for sequencing was peripheral blood. The CDR3 DNA reads TGCGCCAGCAGCCAAGTGGGGACTAGCTCCTACAATGAGCAGTTCTTC. It codes for CASSQVGTSSYNEQFF.